These 30 T cell receptor beta chains originate from one sample sequenced in a study of persistence of HIV-infected CD4 T cells. The libraries were made with immunoSEQ version 4 in survey mode. TCRdb's table, derived via immunoSEQ multiplex PCR, lists solely in-frame clones and lacks some. The sample holds around 42,000 clones, 78% seen once. An overlapping HIV-1 Gag peptide pool stimulated these cells at approximately 0.91 ug/peptide/mL. Memory cells lacking CD40L and CD69 with high CD45RO were sorted. The antigens of these receptors remain unknown. This material consisted of CD4+ T cells sorted from PBMCs after roughly 18-hour stimulation, taken from a patient who received antiretroviral therapy. These receptors originate from an adult man with HIV who was CMV-seropositive.

The rearrangement joins TRBV7-2 to TRBJ2-7; either TRBD1 or TRBD2 may fit D (5 bases each). V lost 5 bases and J 2 bases, leaving 19 bases between the germline ends. The CDR3 is 16 residues long. Germline-derived CDR1 and CDR2 are SGHTA and FQGNSA. CDR3 sequence (DNA): TGTGCCAGCAGCCCCCTTGGGGGTAGGAGAGCCTACGAGCAGTACTTC. Translating gives CASSPLGGRRAYEQYF. The full variable domain, rest sourced from reference TRBV7-2 and TRBJ2-7, is GAGVSQSPSNKVTEKGKDVELRCDPISGHTALYWYRQSLGQGLEFLIYFQGNSAPDKSGLPSDRFSAERTGGSVSTLTIQRTQQEDSAVYLCASSPLGGRRAYEQYFGPGTRLTVT.

This chain joins TRBV10-3 and TRBJ1-4, with a possible D match to TRBD1 (5 bases). CDR1 is ENHRY, CDR2 SYGVKD, per germline. This CDR3 has 16 amino acids. Trimming took 3 bases from V and 0 from J, leaving 11 bases between them. DNA for the CDR3: TGTGCCATCAGTGAACGTCAGGGAGCAACTAATGAAAAACTGTTTTTT. Protein: CAISERQGATNEKLFF.

The V gene is TRBV11-3, the J gene TRBJ2-3; 9 bases match TRBD1. The CDR3 spans 14 residues. Trimming cost V 5 bases and J 7 bases; bases outside gene matches: 7. Germline V lookup: CDR1 SGHNT, CDR2 YENEEA. CDR3 in amino acids: CASSAGTGSNTQYF. The CDR3 nucleotides are TGTGCCAGCAGCGCAGGGACAGGGTCGAATACGCAGTATTTT.

This chain joins TRBV5-6 and TRBJ2-1, with 14 bases lining up with TRBD2. V lost 0 bases, J lost 7 bases, and 9 bases stayed unmatched. CDR3 length: 18 amino acids. The V gene's germline CDR1 is SGHDT and CDR2 YYEEEE. Here the CDR3 reads CASSLGLWTSGGSNEQFF. CDR3 bases: TGTGCCAGCAGCTTGGGTCTCTGGACTAGCGGGGGGTCGAATGAGCAGTTCTTC. The whole variable domain, filled in from reference TRBV5-6 and TRBJ2-1, reads DAGVTQSPTHLIKTRGQQVTLRCSPKSGHDTVSWYQQALGQGPQFIFQYYEEEERQRGNFPDRFSGHQFPNYSSELNVNALLLGDSALYLCASSLGLWTSGGSNEQFFGPGTRLTVL.

The chain employs TRBV19 and TRBJ1-2; the D gene is possibly TRBD1 (6 bases). This CDR3 region has 14 residues. Trimming removed 5 bases from V and 4 bases from J, with 14 bases in between. Per the germline V gene, CDR1 is LNHDA and CDR2 is SQIVND (reference sequence). CDR3 in amino acids: CASSGGRWGYGYTF. Here the CDR3 DNA reads TGTGCCAGTAGTGGGGGCCGATGGGGCTATGGCTACACCTTC.

The J gene is TRBJ1-2, the V gene TRBV29-1; the match to TRBD1 covers 11 bases. The CDR3 runs to 13 residues. CDR1 SQVTM and CDR2 ANQGSEA come from the germline V gene. With V trimmed by 4 bases and J by 4 bases, 2 bases remained unmatched. This CDR3 is CSVGDRGAYGYTF. CDR3 nucleotide sequence: TGCAGCGTTGGGGACAGGGGGGCCTATGGCTACACCTTC.

The rearrangement joins TRBV6-2 or TRBV6-3 to TRBJ1-5, with D tentatively TRBD1 (5 bases). Germline CDR1 reads MNHEY; CDR2 reads SVGEGT. There are 14 residues in the CDR3. V gave up 6 bases and J gave up 3 bases, with 12 bases separating them. The CDR3 region has the DNA TGTGCCAGCAGCCGGGGCGGGAACAATCAGCCCCAGCATTTT. Its translation is CASSRGGNNQPQHF.

The genes are TRBV29-1 and TRBJ1-1, with a possible D match to TRBD1 (6 bases). The CDR3 is made up of 13 amino acids. V lost 8 bases and J lost 1, with 14 bases in between. Per germline, CDR1 SQVTM and CDR2 ANQGSEA. The CDR3 sequence is CSTATGGNTEAFF. The CDR3 DNA reads as TGCAGCACCGCGACAGGAGGGAACACTGAAGCTTTCTTT.

V usage is TRBV7-2 and J usage is TRBJ2-5; D is undetermined. Trimming took off 6 bases at V and 5 bases at J, with 13 bases between the two ends. CDR1 and CDR2 (germline): SGHTA, FQGNSA. The CDR3 contains 13 residues. The CDR3 DNA follows: TGTGCCAGCAGTCCCGGAAATTCGGAGACCCAGTACTTC. Translating gives CASSPGNSETQYF.

The J gene is TRBJ2-7, the V gene TRBV18, with TRBD1 matching over 12 bases. Per the germline V gene, CDR1 is KGHSH and CDR2 is LQKENI. The CDR3 has 17 amino acids. Trimming took 6 bases from V and 3 from J; bases not matched to a gene: 12. CDR3 nucleotide sequence: TGTGCCAGCTCGTTACCGGGACAGGGGGCGATTGTCTACGAGCAGTACTTC. Translation: CASSLPGQGAIVYEQYF.

The rearrangement links TRBV7-2 to TRBJ2-3; D may match TRBD1 or TRBD2 (5 bases each). Germline V gene sequence: CDR1 SGHTA, CDR2 FQGNSA. V lost 1 base and J lost 10, with 9 bases in between. CDR3 size: 12 residues. The chain's CDR3 is CASSLGGVSQYF. The DNA of the CDR3 is TGTGCCAGCAGCTTAGGAGGGGTGTCGCAGTATTTT.

V is TRBV28 and J is TRBJ2-5; D is unclear. The CDR3 length is 14 residues. V was pared by 5 bases and J by 3 bases, with 13 bases between. Germline CDR1 reads MDHEN; CDR2 reads SYDVKM. The CDR3 region is CASSIYSDKETQYF. CDR3 coding DNA: TGTGCCAGCAGTATATACAGCGATAAAGAGACCCAGTACTTC.

The sample holds a few counts of this clone. This rearrangement joins TRBV6-4 to TRBJ1-1; no firm D call. The germline gives CDR1 MRHNA, CDR2 SNTAGT. The CDR3 consists of 13 residues. V was pared by 4 bases and J by 0 bases, with 6 bases between. The CDR3 region has the DNA TGTGCCAGCAGTGTGTCCGTGAACACTGAAGCTTTCTTT. Translating it yields CASSVSVNTEAFF.

The V gene is TRBV25-1, the J gene TRBJ2-1; no firm D call. Germline V gene data show CDR1 as MGHDK and CDR2 as SYGVNS. This CDR3 is 11 amino acids long. V was trimmed by 2 bases and J by 10 bases, leaving 6 bases between them. Here the CDR3 DNA reads TGTGCCAGCAGTGAAAGCGCGGAGCAGTTCTTC. Amino acids: CASSESAEQFF.

A word on this clone: At one end the junction does not follow the germline gene, possibly because of a read error. The chain is built from TRBV7-2 and TRBJ2-5, with TRBD1 matching over 7 bases. The CDR3 covers 15 residues. Germline lookup yields CDR1 SGHTA and CDR2 FQGNSA. The CDR3 protein is CASSLAGTAKEAQYF. The CDR3 DNA reads TGTGCCAGCAGCTTAGCTGGGACAGCGAAAGAGGCCCAGTACTTC.

This chain joins TRBV7-2 and TRBJ1-2; 10 bases agree with TRBD1. V lost 1 base and J lost 4; bases outside the gene matches: 6. The CDR3 is 16 residues long. Germline V gene sequence: CDR1 SGHTA, CDR2 FQGNSA. The CDR3 loop is CASSLDWGQGSYGYTF. For the CDR3, the DNA is TGTGCCAGCAGCTTAGATTGGGGACAGGGGAGCTATGGCTACACCTTC.

This clone appeared a few times. The chain is built from TRBV28 and TRBJ2-7; no clear D gene. V was shortened by 2 bases and J by 6 bases, with 11 bases between the two germline ends. The CDR3 runs 13 residues. CDR1 MDHEN and CDR2 SYDVKM come from the germline V gene. CDR3 sequence: CASSLVRQPEQYF. The CDR3 nucleotides read TGTGCCAGCAGTTTAGTAAGGCAGCCCGAGCAGTACTTC.

V and J are TRBV7-9 and TRBJ2-1; 10 bases fit TRBD2. V was clipped by 5 bases and J by 7 bases; unmatched bases: 14. The CDR3 consists of 17 residues. From germline, CDR1 is SEHNR and CDR2 FQNEAQ (reference sequence). The CDR3 sequence is CASSAYSAGGLYNEQFF. For the CDR3, the DNA is TGTGCCAGCAGCGCTTACTCAGCGGGGGGGCTGTATAATGAGCAGTTCTTC.

This clone was counted a few times. The chain recombines TRBV16 with TRBJ1-2, with no clear D. This CDR3 region has 14 residues. CDR1 KGHSY and CDR2 FQNENV come from the germline V gene. Trimming removed 3 bases at V and 5 bases at J, with 13 bases between. CDR3 sequence reads: CASSQNRETYGYTF. The CDR3 DNA is TGTGCCAGCAGCCAGAACAGAGAGACTTATGGCTACACCTTC.

The rearrangement joins TRBV2 to TRBJ2-7, with 7 bases lining up with TRBD1. CDR1 is SNHLY and CDR2 is FYNNEI in the germline V gene. The CDR3 is 15 residues long. Trimming removed 3 bases from V and 7 bases from J; junction bases left unmatched: 12. CDR3 DNA: TGTGCCAGCAGTGAGAGGACAGGCGGAGAATGGGAGCAGTACTTC. Its protein is CASSERTGGEWEQYF.

V and J are TRBV7-9 and TRBJ1-4; 7 nucleotides line up with TRBD1. Germline CDR1 and CDR2: SEHNR and FQNEAQ (reference sequence). With V trimmed by 4 bases and J by 3 bases, 5 bases remained unmatched. The CDR3 runs to 15 residues. The CDR3 sequence: CASSSTGRPNEKLFF. CDR3 coding DNA: TGTGCCAGCAGCTCGACAGGGCGGCCTAATGAAAAACTGTTTTTT.

This rearrangement joins TRBV12-3 or TRBV12-4 to TRBJ1-2; D is perhaps TRBD1 (5 bases). This CDR3 comprises 13 residues. V lost 5 bases to trimming and J lost 8 bases, with 15 bases between them. The CDR3 nucleotides are TGTGCCAGCAGTCCGGGGGAGGGAAGAGGCTACACCTTC. This sequence encodes CASSPGEGRGYTF.

This chain connects TRBV19 to TRBJ1-6, with 9 bases aligning to TRBD1. The CDR3 has 16 residues. Germline assignment: CDR1 LNHDA and CDR2 SQIVND (reference sequence). Germline trimming cut 2 bases from V and 7 bases from J; bases unmatched to any gene: 6. The CDR3 DNA sequence: TGTGCCAGTAGTATATTATCGGGACAGGGAAATTCACCCCTCCACTTT. It translates to CASSILSGQGNSPLHF.

This chain uses TRBV24-1 with TRBJ2-5; the match to TRBD2 covers 13 bases. The V and J ends lost 3 bases and 5 bases, in that order; junction bases with no gene match: 8. Per germline, CDR1 KGHDR and CDR2 SFDVKD. CDR3 size: 17 residues. The CDR3 here is CATSDAQLAGGRETQYF. The CDR3 region has the DNA TGTGCCACCAGTGATGCACAACTAGCGGGGGGGCGGGAGACCCAGTACTTC.

The V gene is TRBV10-3, the J gene TRBJ2-1; D is unresolved. In germline, CDR1 is ENHRY, CDR2 SYGVKD. V lost 0 bases, J lost 8 bases, and 2 bases lay in between. The CDR3 runs 11 residues. This CDR3 is CAISESYEQFF. As DNA, the CDR3 is TGTGCCATCAGTGAGTCTTATGAGCAGTTCTTC.

The chain couples TRBV6-5 to TRBJ2-4; 8 bases agree with TRBD1. Looked up from germline, CDR1 is MNHEY and CDR2 is SVGAGI. CDR3 size: 15 residues. The ends lost 2 bases at V and 13 bases at J; junction bases unmatched: 13. The CDR3 is CASSYGTGEWLRQYF. DNA for the CDR3: TGTGCCAGCAGTTACGGGACAGGAGAGTGGTTGAGGCAGTACTTC.

The chain carries TRBV29-1 and TRBJ1-2; the D is unclear. The V end lost 1 base, the J end lost 3 bases, and 15 bases lay between the germline ends. Germline loops: CDR1 SQVTM, CDR2 ANQGSEA. CDR3 length: 15 residues. The CDR3 coding sequence is TGCAGCGTTGAAGGGGAGCCGGGTTTGGACTATGGCTACACCTTC. Translated, it gives CSVEGEPGLDYGYTF.

The chain carries TRBV7-9 and TRBJ1-2; maybe TRBD1 (5 bases). The germline CDR1 and CDR2 sequences are SEHNR and FQNEAQ (reference sequence). Trimming removed 0 bases at V and 10 bases at J, with 12 bases between. The CDR3 is 13 residues long. The CDR3 reads CASSLAEDTAYTF. CDR3 DNA: TGTGCCAGCAGCTTAGCGGAGGACACCGCCTACACCTTC.

The V gene is TRBV5-1, the J gene TRBJ2-7; no firm D call. The CDR3 loop spans 13 amino acids. Deletions cut 0 bases from V and 2 bases from J, with 6 bases between. Germline values: CDR1 SGHRS, CDR2 YFSETQ. The CDR3 DNA reads as TGCGCCAGCAGCTTGGGAAGGACCTACGAGCAGTACTTC. It encodes CASSLGRTYEQYF.

J is TRBJ2-7 and V is TRBV5-1; TRBD1 agrees at 11 bases. Germline-derived CDR1 and CDR2 are SGHRS and YFSETQ. Losses at the gene ends were 2 bases for V and 2 bases for J; bases not matched to a gene: 3. The CDR3 spans 15 residues. CDR3 sequence reads: CASSFGTGGPYEQYF. The CDR3 region has the DNA TGCGCCAGCAGCTTCGGGACAGGGGGACCCTACGAGCAGTACTTC.